The 30 T cell receptor beta chains below were found in one sample sequenced in a study of blood T cell repertoires in COVID-19 (dated by TCRdb to the early 2020s). Library prep was done by the immunoSEQ multiplex PCR assay. In TCRdb, the immuneACCESS table is reduced to in-frame sequences with V and J assigned. These tables do not hold every clone; where another copy was compared, an unresolved V gene accounts for under half, and the others remain unexplained. The sample data list some 190,000 clones, and 70% to 80% of these were observed just once. 14% of the sample is taken by the ten largest. The sequenced sample was PBMCs or T cells enriched from blood (not recorded which). These receptors were collected from a man between 60 and 75 years old who had been exposed to COVID-19.

As for this clone: Other DNA sequences in the same sample also yield this CDR3. The chain carries TRBV10-3 and TRBJ1-5, with D possibly being TRBD1 (5 bases). The CDR3 is 14 residues long. Trimming took off 8 bases at V and 0 bases at J, with 11 bases between the two ends. Germline V gene sequence: CDR1 ENHRY, CDR2 SYGVKD. The CDR3 loop reads CAIGTGDSNQPQHF. The CDR3 DNA reads as TGTGCCATCGGGACGGGAGATAGCAATCAGCCCCAGCATTTT.

The rearrangement joins TRBV5-4 to TRBJ2-1, with D hard to call. Germline CDR1 reads SGHNT; CDR2 reads YYREEE (reference sequence). The V and J ends lost 0 bases and 4 bases respectively, with 8 bases between them. This CDR3 comprises 14 residues. CDR3 amino acids: CASSLERQYNEQFF. The CDR3 bases are TGTGCCAGCAGCTTGGAGCGTCAATACAATGAGCAGTTCTTC.

The chain uses TRBV30 and TRBJ1-5, with 12 bases aligning to TRBD1. Germline CDR1 reads GTSNPN; CDR2 reads SVGIG (reference sequence). Losses at the gene ends were 2 bases for V and 5 bases for J; bases not matched to a gene: 4. The CDR3 runs to 15 residues. CDR3 DNA sequence: TGTGCCTGGAGTTACGGGACAGGGGGCGATCAGCCCCAGCATTTT. Protein product: CAWSYGTGGDQPQHF.

The chain carries TRBV2 and TRBJ2-3; D remains unclear. The CDR3 totals 14 residues. Germline values: CDR1 SNHLY, CDR2 FYNNEI. Trimming cost V 2 bases and J 0 bases, with 6 bases left between them. The CDR3 DNA reads TGTGCCAGCAGTGAACTAACTAGCACAGATACGCAGTATTTT. It is translated as CASSELTSTDTQYF.

The gene calls are TRBV5-5 and TRBJ1-3; D remains unclear. The CDR3 has 15 residues. Trimming took off 4 bases at V and 0 bases at J, with 11 bases between the two ends. Germline assignment: CDR1 SGHKS and CDR2 YYEKEE (reference sequence). The CDR3 nucleotides are TGTGCCAGCAGCCTGGACGGAGTCTCTGGAAACACCATATATTTT. This encodes CASSLDGVSGNTIYF.

The V and J genes are TRBV6-5 and TRBJ1-2; D is unclear. The CDR3 contains 13 residues. The germline gives CDR1 MNHEY, CDR2 SVGAGI. Trimming took 5 bases from V and 1 from J, leaving 8 bases between them. The CDR3 reads CASSPGFNYGYTF. DNA for the CDR3: TGTGCCAGCAGTCCCGGGTTTAACTATGGCTACACCTTC.

The V call is TRBV5-1, the J call TRBJ1-1, with D unresolved. The V gene's germline CDR1 is SGHRS and CDR2 YFSETQ. The V end lost 0 bases, the J end lost 4 bases, and 13 bases lay between the germline ends. CDR3 length: 15 residues. The DNA of the CDR3 is TGCGCCAGCAGCTTGGCCGGAGTGTTTCGCACTGAAGCTTTCTTT. It encodes CASSLAGVFRTEAFF.

This clone was seen a few times. The J gene is TRBJ2-1, the V gene TRBV27; 12 bases line up with TRBD2. The trim removed 5 bases at V and 7 bases at J, leaving 9 bases unmatched. Per the germline V gene, CDR1 is MNHEY and CDR2 is SMNVEV (reference sequence). There are 16 residues in the CDR3. As DNA, the CDR3 is TGTGCCAGCAGTGAGATTGGACTAGCGGGATTAAATGAGCAGTTCTTC. This encodes CASSEIGLAGLNEQFF.

This chain joins TRBV5-5 and TRBJ2-2, with 8 nucleotides matching TRBD1. V was pared by 0 bases and J by 5 bases, with 3 bases of the junction left unmatched. Germline values: CDR1 SGHKS, CDR2 YYEKEE (reference sequence). This CDR3 has 15 amino acids. CDR3 coding DNA: TGTGCCAGCAGCTTGGTGCAGGGGGCGACCGGGGAGCTGTTTTTT. Its translation is CASSLVQGATGELFF.

This clone appeared a few times. The chain is built from TRBV7-7 and TRBJ2-1; 10 bases fit TRBD2. Germline V lookup: CDR1 SSHAT, CDR2 FNYEAQ (reference sequence). V lost 5 bases and J lost 6; bases outside the gene matches: 7. CDR3 length: 15 amino acids. The chain's CDR3 is CASSPTSGVTNEQFF. For the CDR3, the DNA is TGTGCCAGCAGCCCAACTAGCGGGGTAACCAATGAGCAGTTCTTC.

The V and J genes are TRBV7-2 and TRBJ1-1; D unclear. V was shortened by 5 bases and J by 0 bases, with 13 bases between the two germline ends. The germline CDR1 and CDR2 sequences are SGHTA and FQGNSA. The CDR3 runs 15 residues. The CDR3 sequence is CASSPPRGVNTEAFF. Here the CDR3 DNA reads TGTGCCAGCAGCCCCCCCCGGGGAGTGAACACTGAAGCTTTCTTT.

This chain joins TRBV11-3 and TRBJ1-1; 7 bases agree with TRBD1. V trimming: 5 bases; J trimming: 1 base; junction bases outside the gene matches: 7. This CDR3 has 15 residues. From germline, CDR1 is SGHNT and CDR2 YENEEA. CDR3: CASSPPGQPNTEAFF. The CDR3 DNA follows: TGTGCCAGCAGCCCGCCGGGACAGCCGAACACTGAAGCTTTCTTT.

This chain connects TRBV5-4 to TRBJ2-7; 8 positions agree with TRBD1. The J segment lost 6 bases and the V segment lost 5 bases, leaving 4 bases of the junction unmatched. This CDR3 has 12 amino acids. Germline V gene data show CDR1 as SGHNT and CDR2 as YYREEE (reference sequence). CDR3 sequence reads: CASRKGTGEQYF. The CDR3 region has the DNA TGTGCCAGCAGAAAAGGGACAGGCGAGCAGTACTTC.

This chain links TRBV29-1 with TRBJ1-1; 9 bases fit TRBD1. CDR3 length: 13 amino acids. Trimming at V came to 7 bases and at J to 1 base, leaving 4 bases not matched to a gene. Germline CDR1 reads SQVTM; CDR2 reads ANQGSEA. This CDR3 is CSARTGANTEAFF. The CDR3 nucleotides read TGCAGCGCTCGGACAGGGGCGAACACTGAAGCTTTCTTT.

This clone rates as medium-sized (0.01 to 0.1%). V usage is TRBV21-1 and J usage is TRBJ2-7; no check of the table's D call, TRBD2, against the DNA was made. TRBV21-1 constitutes a pseudogene. The CDR3 length is 16 residues. The CDR3 reads CASSTETSGLFYEQYF. The CDR3 nucleotides are TGTGCCAGCAGCACGGAGACTAGCGGTCTTTTCTACGAGCAGTACTTC.

The chain uses TRBV19 and TRBJ1-1, with D uncertain. This CDR3 region has 13 residues. V shed 0 bases and J shed 7 bases, with 9 bases lying between them. Germline V gives CDR1 LNHDA, CDR2 SQIVND (reference sequence). The CDR3, as DNA: TGTGCCAGTAGTATAGAACAACGCGGTGAAGCTTTCTTT. Amino acids: CASSIEQRGEAFF. Combining the CDR3 with reference TRBV19 and TRBJ1-1 gives the whole variable domain DGGITQSPKYLFRKEGQNVTLSCEQNLNHDAMYWYRQDPGQGLRLIYYSQIVNDFQKGDIAEGYSVSREKKESFPLTVTSAQKNPTAFYLCASSIEQRGEAFFGQGTRLTVV.

Remarks on this clone: The sample contains more than one DNA sequence encoding this CDR3. This sequence joins TRBV7-2 and TRBJ1-1; D is perhaps TRBD1 (6 bases). The CDR3 runs to 14 residues. Deletions cut 2 bases from V and 1 base from J, with 8 bases between. CDR1 is SGHTA and CDR2 is FQGNSA in the germline V gene. The CDR3 region is CASSLSGENTEAFF. DNA for the CDR3: TGTGCCAGCAGCTTATCAGGGGAGAACACTGAAGCTTTCTTT.

V is TRBV5-8 and J is TRBJ1-1; D is unclear. Germline V gene sequence: CDR1 SGHTS, CDR2 YDEGEE. Trimming removed 0 bases at V and 1 base at J, with 10 bases between. The CDR3 covers 15 residues. The CDR3 DNA follows: TGTGCCAGCAGCTTGGGGGCGGGATGGAACACTGAAGCTTTCTTT. Translated: CASSLGAGWNTEAFF.

The V call is TRBV5-4, the J call TRBJ2-3; TRBD2 is a possible D gene (6 bases). CDR3 length: 14 residues. Germline V gives CDR1 SGHNT, CDR2 YYREEE (reference sequence). Between the trimmed V and J ends, which lost 3 bases and 0 bases, there was a span of 8 bases. The CDR3 DNA reads as TGTGCCAGCAGCTCCGGGAGCAGCACAGATACGCAGTATTTT. It specifies CASSSGSSTDTQYF. The variable domain in full, with the rest retrieved from reference TRBV5-4 and TRBJ2-3, is ETGVTQSPTHLIKTRGQQVTLRCSSQSGHNTVSWYQQALGQGPQFIFQYYREEENGRGNFPPRFSGLQFPNYSSELNVNALELDDSALYLCASSSGSSTDTQYFGPGTRLTVL.

This clone has a single count. The CDR3 region has the DNA TGTGCCAGCAGCTCCATGCGGCCTGAGCAGTTCTTC. It specifies CASSSMRPEQFF. The chain uses TRBV3-1 (or the pseudogene TRBV3-2) and TRBJ2-1; D call uncertain. This CDR3 region has 12 residues. CDR1 and CDR2 from the germline V gene are LGHDT and YNNKEL (reference sequence). V lost 5 bases, J lost 9 bases, and 11 bases lay in between.

The V call is TRBV7-8, the J call TRBJ2-5, with 7 bases matching TRBD1. This CDR3 region has 14 residues. Germline CDR1 SGHVS, CDR2 FQNEAQ. V trimming: 5 bases; J trimming: 5 bases; junction bases outside the gene matches: 8. CDR3 sequence reads: CASSGRTGKETQYF. DNA for the CDR3: TGTGCCAGCAGCGGAAGGACAGGAAAGGAGACCCAGTACTTC.

This chain connects TRBV10-3 to TRBJ2-5; maybe TRBD2 (6 bases). The germline gives CDR1 ENHRY, CDR2 SYGVKD. The ends were cut back, 6 bases at V and 5 bases at J, with 19 bases in the middle. The CDR3 runs to 15 residues. CDR3 bases: TGTGCCATCAGACCCGGACTACGCCACCCGGAGACCCAGTACTTC. It codes for CAIRPGLRHPETQYF.

The J gene is TRBJ1-4, the V gene TRBV21-1. TRBV21-1 is designated a pseudogene. The CDR3 runs to 20 residues. The CDR3 bases are TGTGCCAGCAGCAAAGAAGCGGTTTTTGGGGGATCTAGCGGTAATGAAAAACTGTTTTTT. This encodes CASSKEAVFGGSSGNEKLFF.

By frequency in the sample, this clone is medium-sized (0.01 to 0.1%). The V gene is TRBV27, the J gene TRBJ2-1, with 10 bases matching TRBD2. From germline, CDR1 is MNHEY and CDR2 SMNVEV (reference sequence). Trimming cost V 2 bases and J 2 bases; bases outside gene matches: 6. The CDR3 contains 17 residues. CDR3 in DNA: TGTGCCAGCAGTTTACCTAGCGGGAGCCTAACCTACAATGAGCAGTTCTTC. It yields the protein CASSLPSGSLTYNEQFF.

This clone was seen a single time. This chain links TRBV2 with TRBJ1-6; D ambiguous. This CDR3 contains 15 residues. CDR1 SNHLY and CDR2 FYNNEI come from the germline V gene. V was clipped by 6 bases and J by 7 bases, with 16 bases between them. Written as DNA, the CDR3 is TGTGCCAGCAGCCCCAATAAAGCATGGAATTCACCCCTCCACTTT. Protein product: CASSPNKAWNSPLHF.

The chain links TRBV18 to TRBJ2-7, with 7 bases fitting TRBD2. Germline CDR1 KGHSH, CDR2 LQKENI. V was pared by 3 bases and J by 3 bases, with 2 bases of the junction left unmatched. The CDR3 is made up of 13 amino acids. CDR3: CASSPGLGYEQYF. The CDR3 DNA reads as TGTGCCAGCTCACCCGGACTAGGCTACGAGCAGTACTTC.

The chain recombines TRBV6-5 with TRBJ1-1, with D perhaps matching TRBD1 (6 bases). The CDR3 is made up of 11 amino acids. The ends were cut back, 8 bases at V and 7 bases at J, with 11 bases in the middle. From germline, CDR1 is MNHEY and CDR2 SVGAGI. CDR3 loop: CASEGVSEAFF. DNA of the CDR3: TGTGCCAGCGAGGGGGTTAGTGAAGCTTTCTTT.

The chain carries TRBV5-1 and TRBJ2-3; TRBD2 matches at 13 bases. The germline V gene encodes CDR1 SGHRS and CDR2 YFSETQ. Germline trimming cut 2 bases from V and 3 bases from J; bases unmatched to any gene: 15. The CDR3 extends over 20 amino acids. CDR3 nucleotide sequence: TGCGCCAGCAGCTTCATTGGACTAGCGGGAGTGGGAATGGGGACAGATACGCAGTATTTT. This codes for CASSFIGLAGVGMGTDTQYF.

The chain uses TRBV12-3 or TRBV12-4 and TRBJ2-2; TRBD1 might be the D (6 bases). This CDR3 spans 13 amino acids. Trimming removed 6 bases at V and 6 bases at J, with 11 bases between. The CDR3 region is CASSPGAAGELFF. The CDR3 DNA reads as TGTGCCAGCAGCCCAGGGGCCGCCGGGGAGCTGTTTTTT.

This chain uses TRBV5-1 with TRBJ2-3; 11 nucleotides align to TRBD2. CDR3 length equals 16 residues. V lost 1 base and J lost 4; bases outside the gene matches: 5. Germline CDR1 SGHRS, CDR2 YFSETQ. In DNA form, the CDR3 reads TGCGCCAGCAGCTTGCTTACTAGCGGGAGCGCAGATACGCAGTATTTT. Translating gives CASSLLTSGSADTQYF.